This T cell receptor (beta chain) was retrieved from a study of resident and recirculating memory T cells in vitiligo. Study at large: Samples were epidermis from two lesional and two nonlesional sites, plus PBMCs.

Findings and limits, study-wide: Clonality differed among vitiligo lesions, with no unique dominant clone.

Repertoires were generated with immunoSEQ multiplex PCR, while TCRdb's copy carries only in-frame clones and drops some. The sample has about 76,000 clones, about 91% seen once; the top ten hold around 5.1%. CDR1 MDHEN and CDR2 SYDVKM come from the germline V gene. Deletions cut 6 bases from V and 2 bases from J, with 14 bases between. CDR3 length: 14 amino acids. Comments on this clone: Its antigen remains unidentified.

Sequenced input: blood. This receptor was taken from a male donor with vitiligo. This chain uses TRBV28 with TRBJ2-7, with D unclear. Written as DNA, the CDR3 is TGTGCCAGCAGCCGAAACAATCGGGCCTACGAGCAGTACTTC. Translation gives CASSRNNRAYEQYF. Filled out from reference TRBV28 and TRBJ2-7, the complete variable domain reads DVKVTQSSRYLVKRTGEKVFLECVQDMDHENMFWYRQDPGLGLRLIYFSYDVKMKEKGDIPEGYSVSREKKERFSLILESASTNQTSMYLCASSRNNRAYEQYFGPGTRLTVT.